Shown below are 7 T cell receptor beta chains from a single sample sequenced in a study of T cells in Graves' hyperthyroidism and ophthalmopathy. It was RNA transcripts that yielded the amplified TCR beta CDR3 regions. HTBI primers were used for first-round RT-PCR of the TCR CDR3. TCRdb passed the multiplex PCR reads through MiXCR, listing each CDR3 protein once. Among 350,000 or so distinct CDR3 sequences listed, approximately 18% were seen once. The sample was blood. The source of these receptors is a woman in her 30s with Graves' hyperthyroidism that later progressed to Graves' ophthalmopathy.

This clonotype is a singleton in its sample. The J gene is TRBJ1-1, the V gene TRBV2, with TRBD1 matching over 8 bases. Per germline, CDR1 SNHLY and CDR2 FYNNEI. V trimming: 6 bases; J trimming: 6 bases; junction bases outside the gene matches: 6. CDR3 length equals 13 residues. DNA for the CDR3: TGTGCCAGCAGATCCGGGACAGGCCCTGAAGCTTTCTTT. Amino acid sequence: CASRSGTGPEAFF.

This clonotype was seen at least ten times. V and J are TRBV30 and TRBJ2-1; tentatively, D is TRBD2 (5 bases). Trimming took off 0 bases at V and 7 bases at J, with 16 bases between the two ends. Germline values: CDR1 GTSNPN, CDR2 SVGIG (reference sequence). The CDR3 spans 15 residues. The CDR3 DNA reads TGTGCCTGGAGTGTACTCCCGGACTTAGTGAATGAGCAGTTCTTC. Amino acids: CAWSVLPDLVNEQFF.

The CDR3 spells CSARDTRPGAGYEQYF. The CDR3 bases are TGCAGTGCTAGAGATACCCGACCGGGGGCAGGGTACGAGCAGTACTTC. The chain has TRBV20-1 and TRBJ2-7; D tentatively reads TRBD1 or TRBD2 (6 bases each). This CDR3 region has 16 residues. CDR1 DFQATT and CDR2 SNEGSKA come from the germline V gene (reference sequence). V was pared by 0 bases and J by 4 bases, with 19 bases between.

This clonotype has just a few counts. V gene TRBV6-1 combines with J gene TRBJ2-1, with TRBD2 matching over 16 bases. V lost 3 bases to trimming and J lost 8 bases; unmatched junction nucleotides: 10. Germline V gives CDR1 MNHNS, CDR2 SASEGT. The CDR3 has 18 residues. DNA for the CDR3: TGTGCCAGCAGTGAGGGACTAGCGGGAGGGCAGACGGTCTATGAGCAGTTCTTC. It yields the protein CASSEGLAGGQTVYEQFF.

V usage is TRBV30 and J usage is TRBJ1-6; TRBD1 matches at 11 bases. Germline CDR1 is GTSNPN and CDR2 is SVGIG (reference sequence). The length of the CDR3 is 15 residues. J was trimmed by 9 bases and V by 3 bases; bases with no gene match: 7. As DNA, the CDR3 is TGTGCCTGGAGGGCTCCCGGGACAGGGGGTTCACCCCTCCACTTT. It encodes CAWRAPGTGGSPLHF.

This clonotype has at least ten counts. The V call is TRBV25-1, the J call TRBJ1-5; D gene ambiguous. Germline V CDR1 and CDR2: MGHDK, SYGVNS. The length of the CDR3 is 15 residues. The V and J ends lost 3 bases and 9 bases respectively, with 18 bases between them. The CDR3 DNA follows: TGTGCCAGCAGTGATTCCGGGCTCGAACGTGGGCCCCAGCATTTT. It is translated as CASSDSGLERGPQHF.

This chain uses TRBV20-1 with TRBJ2-7; no clear D. This CDR3 comprises 16 residues. The germline gives CDR1 DFQATT, CDR2 SNEGSKA (reference sequence). The ends were cut back, 0 bases at V and 2 bases at J, with 17 bases in the middle. Written as DNA, the CDR3 is TGCAGTGCTAGAGATGAAATTGTGTCTGGGACCTACGAGCAGTACTTC. Protein: CSARDEIVSGTYEQYF.